What follows describes a single T cell receptor beta chain. The antigen remains unidentified. Using immunoSEQ multiplex PCR, the repertoire was profiled, and TCRdb retains in-frame clones only, with some absent. Here the sample spans over 50,000 clones, just under 90% being singletons. The sample belongs to a study of memory CD8 T cells in hepatitis C reinfection. Study-wide context: After reinfection, a couple of primary-infection resolvers became chronically infected. Pre-reinfection samples were taken 55 to 20 weeks before detection.

Notes on the study in general: With about 5 donors, public clonotype conclusions could not be definitive.

V lost 5 bases to trimming and J lost 2 bases, with 13 bases between them. CDR3 length: 14 residues. CDR1 is SGHAT and CDR2 is FQNNGV in the germline V gene. This sample's time point: pre-reinfection, 55 to 20 weeks before reinfection detection. No in vitro expansion preceded TCR sequencing of the sorted cells. The Montreal HEPCO cohort supplied donors who inject drugs. The material sequenced was naive CD8+ T cells sorted from blood. This sequence joins TRBV11-2 and TRBJ2-7; TRBD1 is a possible D gene (6 bases). This receptor was taken from a man between 18 and 35 years old with hepatitis C virus infection. The CDR3, as DNA: TGTGCCAGCAGCCCGACAGGAACTACCTACGAGCAGTACTTC. Its protein is CASSPTGTTYEQYF.